The entry below gives a single T cell receptor (beta chain) sequence along with its context. The data stem from a study of blood T cell repertoires in COVID-19. TCRdb's table, derived via immunoSEQ multiplex PCR, lists solely in-frame clones and lacks some. The data contain some 95,000 clones, more than 60% of them singletons. Sequencing used peripheral blood. This TCR derives from a man in his 70s with acute or convalescent COVID-19.

The CDR3 protein is CASSSDFPGLARFF. The DNA for the CDR3 is TGCGCCAGCAGCTCGGACTTTCCGGGACTAGCACGGTTCTTC. The gene calls are TRBV5-1 and TRBJ2-1; 9 nucleotides line up with TRBD2. The CDR3 runs 14 residues. J lost 15 bases, V lost 3 bases, and 13 bases had no gene match. Per the germline V gene, CDR1 is SGHRS and CDR2 is YFSETQ.